Presented here are 22 T cell receptor beta chains from one specimen sequenced in a study of T cell responses to AZD1222 COVID-19 vaccine. Generated by immunoSEQ multiplex PCR, the TCRdb table keeps only in-frame clones and is missing some. The table lists about 84,000 clones, roughly 89% of them singletons. This specimen consisted of peripheral blood, obtained 28 days after the second AZD1222 dose. The receptor set was obtained from an adult who received the AZD1222 COVID-19 vaccine.

The chain links TRBV28 to TRBJ2-7; the D call may be TRBD1 or TRBD2 (5 bases each). The CDR3 has 13 residues. Germline V gene lookup returns CDR1 MDHEN and CDR2 SYDVKM. CDR3 in DNA: TGTGCGCTACGAGGGGTAAATAGCTACGAGCAGTACTTC. It translates to CALRGVNSYEQYF.

The chain couples TRBV5-1 to TRBJ2-5; 8 bases match TRBD1. Looked up from germline, CDR1 is SGHRS and CDR2 is YFSETQ. V lost 4 bases and J lost 9; bases outside the gene matches: 8. CDR3 length equals 13 residues. CDR3 loop: CASSPGQGVAQYF. In DNA, the CDR3 is TGCGCCAGCAGCCCAGGACAGGGAGTCGCCCAGTACTTC.

This chain uses TRBV16 with TRBJ1-4, with no clear D. The CDR3 extends over 12 amino acids. Germline V lookup: CDR1 KGHSY, CDR2 FQNENV. Trimming pared 0 bases from V and 12 bases from J, leaving 8 bases between. Here the CDR3 reads CASSQSATELFF. Here the CDR3 DNA reads TGTGCCAGCAGCCAATCCGCGACGGAACTGTTTTTT.

The rearrangement links TRBV7-9 to TRBJ2-1, with 11 bases that match TRBD2. The trim removed 6 bases at V and 4 bases at J, leaving 11 bases unmatched. Per the germline V gene, CDR1 is SEHNR and CDR2 is FQNEAQ (reference sequence). The CDR3 has 17 amino acids. CDR3 region: CASRTTLAGGAYNEQFF. CDR3 DNA sequence: TGTGCCAGCAGAACAACCCTAGCGGGGGGAGCATACAATGAGCAGTTCTTC.

J is TRBJ2-4 and V is TRBV4-3; D is perhaps TRBD1 (6 bases). CDR3 size: 17 residues. Germline CDR1 LGHNA, CDR2 YSLEER. Trimming pared 0 bases from V and 6 bases from J, leaving 18 bases between. The CDR3 spells CASSQDVDSPRGNIQYF. CDR3 DNA sequence: TGCGCCAGCAGCCAAGATGTGGACAGTCCGAGGGGAAACATTCAGTACTTC.

The CDR3 protein is CSASNPNRAGGLAAQYF. In DNA form, the CDR3 reads TGCAGTGCCAGTAACCCTAATAGGGCAGGGGGACTAGCGGCGCAGTACTTC. The V gene is TRBV20-1, the J gene TRBJ2-4, with TRBD2 identical over 11 bases. CDR1 DFQATT and CDR2 SNEGSKA come from the germline V gene (reference sequence). V lost 6 bases to trimming and J lost 13 bases; unmatched junction nucleotides: 23. The CDR3 sequence is 17 residues long.

The rearrangement joins TRBV6-2 or TRBV6-3 to TRBJ1-4, with unresolved D. Looked up from germline, CDR1 is MNHEY and CDR2 is SVGEGT. CDR3 length equals 12 residues. Deletions cut 5 bases from V and 1 base from J, with 2 bases between. The CDR3, as DNA: TGTGCCAGCAGTCTAACTAATGAAAAACTGTTTTTT. It is translated as CASSLTNEKLFF.

The V gene is TRBV4-3, the J gene TRBJ2-7; 8 nucleotides agree with TRBD1. Germline V gene lookup returns CDR1 LGHNA and CDR2 YSLEER. V lost 4 bases, J lost 7 bases, and 3 bases stayed unmatched. The CDR3 sequence is 12 residues long. Here the CDR3 reads CASSPTGEEQYF. Here the CDR3 DNA reads TGCGCCAGCAGCCCGACAGGGGAGGAGCAGTACTTC.

This chain links TRBV7-2 with TRBJ2-1; unclear D gene. V was clipped by 0 bases and J by 1 base, with 4 bases between them. This CDR3 has 14 amino acids. Germline V lookup: CDR1 SGHTA, CDR2 FQGNSA. The CDR3 protein is CASSLARSYNEQFF. The CDR3 coding sequence is TGTGCCAGCAGCTTAGCTAGGTCCTACAATGAGCAGTTCTTC.

This clone was recorded only once. V and J are TRBV28 and TRBJ1-4; 9 nucleotides agree with TRBD1. Germline V gene lookup returns CDR1 MDHEN and CDR2 SYDVKM. The junction had 7 bases not matched to a gene; V was cut back by 2 bases and J by 6 bases. The CDR3 has 16 amino acids. The CDR3 sequence: CASSLRWGTGYEKLFF. The CDR3 nucleotides are TGTGCCAGCAGTTTACGTTGGGGGACAGGGTATGAAAAACTGTTTTTT.

As for this clone: The sample has other DNA sequences that encode this CDR3 too. The V gene is TRBV2, the J gene TRBJ1-5; 8 bases agree with TRBD1. Germline CDR1 and CDR2: SNHLY and FYNNEI. There are 13 residues in the CDR3. After removal of 6 bases from V and 2 bases from J, the junction contained 0 bases not matched to a gene. The CDR3, as DNA: TGTGCCAGCAGGGGACAGGGCAATCAGCCCCAGCATTTT. This sequence encodes CASRGQGNQPQHF.

This chain connects TRBV11-2 to TRBJ1-3, with a weak D call TRBD1 (5 bases). The germline V and J ends were trimmed by 4 bases and 0 bases, with 13 bases remaining between them. This CDR3 is built from 16 residues. Germline V gene sequence: CDR1 SGHAT, CDR2 FQNNGV. Here the CDR3 reads CASSSTGRNSGNTIYF. The CDR3 bases are TGTGCCAGCAGCTCTACGGGACGGAACTCTGGAAACACCATATATTTT.

The chain joins TRBV6-5 to TRBJ1-5; no definite D call. The CDR3 sequence is 15 residues long. Germline assignment: CDR1 MNHEY and CDR2 SVGAGI. Trimming removed 5 bases at V and 1 base at J, with 12 bases between. CDR3 bases: TGTGCCAGCAGTCCATTGAGTAGGAGCAATCAGCCCCAGCATTTT. This codes for CASSPLSRSNQPQHF.

V gene TRBV27 combines with J gene TRBJ1-1; D is unclear. Deletions cut 4 bases from V and 5 bases from J, with 11 bases between. CDR3 length: 13 amino acids. The V gene's germline CDR1 is MNHEY and CDR2 SMNVEV (reference sequence). This chain's CDR3 is CASSYEGETEAFF. The CDR3 DNA reads as TGTGCCAGCAGTTATGAGGGAGAGACTGAAGCTTTCTTT.

Only one count was recorded for this clone. This chain joins TRBV29-1 and TRBJ2-1; 9 bases line up with TRBD2. The ends lost 5 bases at V and 4 bases at J; junction bases unmatched: 9. This CDR3 is built from 15 residues. Germline V gene sequence: CDR1 SQVTM, CDR2 ANQGSEA. CDR3 amino acids: CSVPLGGGAYNEQFF. CDR3 coding DNA: TGCAGCGTTCCCCTCGGCGGGGGGGCTTACAATGAGCAGTTCTTC.

The chain employs TRBV27 and TRBJ2-7; D gene ambiguous. The CDR3 contains 9 residues. The V gene's germline CDR1 is MNHEY and CDR2 SMNVEV (reference sequence). V was shortened by 8 bases and J by 4 bases, with 3 bases between the two germline ends. The CDR3 loop is CASGYEQYF. CDR3 in DNA: TGTGCCAGCGGATACGAGCAGTACTTC.

The chain uses TRBV18 and TRBJ2-5; a possible D gene is TRBD1 (5 bases). Trimming shortened V by 3 bases and J by 5 bases, and 13 bases separated the two germline ends. Germline-derived CDR1 and CDR2 are KGHSH and LQKENI. The CDR3 covers 14 residues. DNA of the CDR3: TGTGCCAGCTCACCCCCAGAAGGGGTCGAGACCCAGTACTTC. It yields the protein CASSPPEGVETQYF. Filled out from reference TRBV18 and TRBJ2-5, the complete variable domain reads NAGVMQNPRHLVRRRGQEARLRCSPMKGHSHVYWYRQLPEEGLKFMVYLQKENIIDESGMPKERFSAEFPKEGPSILRIQQVVRGDSAAYFCASSPPEGVETQYFGPGTRLLVL.

The CDR3 region has the DNA TGTGCCACCAGTGACCCTAGCGGGCGAACAGATACGCAGTATTTT. Translated: CATSDPSGRTDTQYF. This chain uses TRBV24-1 with TRBJ2-3; 8 positions match TRBD2. Germline-derived CDR1 and CDR2 are KGHDR and SFDVKD. Trimming took 4 bases from V and 3 from J; bases not matched to a gene: 5. The CDR3 loop spans 15 amino acids.

This clone was seen a handful of times. The chain recombines TRBV19 with TRBJ1-4, with 8 bases matching TRBD1. The CDR3 is made up of 17 amino acids. Germline V gene lookup returns CDR1 LNHDA and CDR2 SQIVND (reference sequence). The V and J ends lost 7 bases and 0 bases, in that order; junction bases with no gene match: 10. The CDR3 sequence: CASTDRARGATNEKLFF. DNA for the CDR3: TGTGCCAGTACGGACAGGGCGAGGGGTGCAACTAATGAAAAACTGTTTTTT.

The rearrangement uses TRBV5-1 and TRBJ2-1; 10 nucleotides agree with TRBD1. The J segment lost 5 bases and the V segment lost 3 bases, leaving 2 bases of the junction unmatched. The CDR3 consists of 14 residues. Germline V gives CDR1 SGHRS, CDR2 YFSETQ. The CDR3 DNA sequence: TGCGCCAGCAGCTCCGGGACAGGGGACAATGAGCAGTTCTTC. Amino acid sequence: CASSSGTGDNEQFF.

V and J are TRBV19 and TRBJ1-2, with D perhaps matching TRBD1 (5 bases). Looked up from germline, CDR1 is LNHDA and CDR2 is SQIVND (reference sequence). The CDR3 covers 14 residues. V lost 9 bases and J lost 4, with 18 bases in between. CDR3 sequence reads: CASASLGTSYGYTF. The CDR3 DNA sequence: TGTGCCAGCGCCTCTTTGGGGACGTCCTATGGCTACACCTTC. Filled out from reference TRBV19 and TRBJ1-2, the complete variable domain reads DGGITQSPKYLFRKEGQNVTLSCEQNLNHDAMYWYRQDPGQGLRLIYYSQIVNDFQKGDIAEGYSVSREKKESFPLTVTSAQKNPTAFYLCASASLGTSYGYTFGSGTRLTVV.

The V gene is TRBV10-3, the J gene TRBJ2-7, with 7 nucleotides matching TRBD1. The germline gives CDR1 ENHRY, CDR2 SYGVKD. The ends lost 6 bases at V and 7 bases at J; junction bases unmatched: 12. This CDR3 region has 14 residues. The CDR3 reads CAISSGTDVGEQYF. For the CDR3, the DNA is TGTGCCATCAGCTCCGGGACAGATGTGGGGGAGCAGTACTTC.